This T cell receptor (beta chain) was identified in a study of blood T cells in healthy people across ages. Study-wide findings and caveats: One million T cells yielded diversity estimates that were considered underestimates. There were more naive CD4+ cells and higher diversity in long-lived donors than in aged donors.

Points on this clonotype: What it recognizes is unknown. The junction and the germline gene differ at one end; a read error may be behind it.

The individuals who served as donors were healthy Caucasians living in Russia, aged about 6 to 90. The length of the CDR3 is 12 residues. In germline, CDR1 is SGHRS, CDR2 YFSETQ. Sample-barcoded 5' priming and a J-beta primer mix drove a second PCR of about 6 to 12 cycles. TCRdb reanalysed the 5' RACE reads using MiXCR and keeps one entry per CDR3 protein. This sample has 1.5 million to 2 million distinct CDR3 sequences, with around half found just once. The TCR sequence derives from a woman in her forties in good health. The chain combines TRBV5-1 with TRBJ2-5, with D unclear. Specimen: blood. The CDR3 bases are TGCGTCAGCAGCCCAGACTTACAGACCCAGTACTTC. Protein product: CVSSPDLQTQYF. The variable domain in full, completed from reference TRBV5-1 and TRBJ2-5, reads KAGVTQTPRYLIKTRGQQVTLSCSPISGHRSVSWYQQTPGQGLQFLFEYFSETQRNKGNFPGRFSGRQFSNSRSEMNVSTLELGDSALYLCVSSPDLQTQYFGPGTRLLVL.